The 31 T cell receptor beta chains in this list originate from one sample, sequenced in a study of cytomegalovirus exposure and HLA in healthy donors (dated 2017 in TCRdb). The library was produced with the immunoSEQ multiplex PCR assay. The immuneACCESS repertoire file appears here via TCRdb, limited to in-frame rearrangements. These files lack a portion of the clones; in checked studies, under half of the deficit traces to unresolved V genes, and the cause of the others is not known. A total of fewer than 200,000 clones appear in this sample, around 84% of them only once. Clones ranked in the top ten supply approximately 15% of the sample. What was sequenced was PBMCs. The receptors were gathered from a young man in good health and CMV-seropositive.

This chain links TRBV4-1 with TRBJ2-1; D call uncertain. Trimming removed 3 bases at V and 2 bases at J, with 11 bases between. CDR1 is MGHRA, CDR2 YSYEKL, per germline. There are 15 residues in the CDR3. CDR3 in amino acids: CASSHVLGAYNEQFF. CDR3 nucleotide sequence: TGCGCCAGCAGCCATGTCCTGGGCGCCTACAATGAGCAGTTCTTC.

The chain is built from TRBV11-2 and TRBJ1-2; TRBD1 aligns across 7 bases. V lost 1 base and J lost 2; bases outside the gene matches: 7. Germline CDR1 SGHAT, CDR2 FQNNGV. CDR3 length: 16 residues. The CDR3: CASSLVPRDSNYGYTF. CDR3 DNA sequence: TGTGCCAGCAGCTTAGTACCCCGGGACAGCAACTATGGCTACACCTTC.

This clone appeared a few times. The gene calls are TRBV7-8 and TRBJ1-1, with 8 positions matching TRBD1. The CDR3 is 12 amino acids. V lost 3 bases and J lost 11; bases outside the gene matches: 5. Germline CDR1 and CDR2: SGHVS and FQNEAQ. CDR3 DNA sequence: TGTGCCAGCAGCTTTTTACAGGGGGACGCTTTCTTT. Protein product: CASSFLQGDAFF.

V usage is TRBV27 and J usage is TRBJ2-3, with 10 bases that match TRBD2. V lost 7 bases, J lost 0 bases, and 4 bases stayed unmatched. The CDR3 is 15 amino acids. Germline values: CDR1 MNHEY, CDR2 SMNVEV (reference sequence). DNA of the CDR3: TGTGCCAGCAAACTAGCGGGACTAAGCACAGATACGCAGTATTTT. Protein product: CASKLAGLSTDTQYF.

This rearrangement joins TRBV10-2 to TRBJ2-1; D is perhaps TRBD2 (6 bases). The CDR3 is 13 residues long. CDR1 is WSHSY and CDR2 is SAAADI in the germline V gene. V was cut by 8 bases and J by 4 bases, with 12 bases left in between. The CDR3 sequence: CASLAGWYNEQFF. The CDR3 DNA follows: TGCGCCAGCTTGGCGGGGTGGTACAATGAGCAGTTCTTC.

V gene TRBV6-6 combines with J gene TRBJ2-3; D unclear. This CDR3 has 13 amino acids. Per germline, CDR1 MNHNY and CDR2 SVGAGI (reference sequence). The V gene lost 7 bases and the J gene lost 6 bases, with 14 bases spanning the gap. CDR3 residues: CASTPPGHDTQYF. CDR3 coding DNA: TGTGCCAGCACCCCCCCGGGTCATGATACGCAGTATTTT.

The CDR3 protein is CSVRAGGKSYEQYF. In DNA form, the CDR3 reads TGCAGCGTTCGAGCGGGGGGGAAGTCCTACGAGCAGTACTTC. The V call is TRBV29-1, the J call TRBJ2-7, with 10 bases lining up with TRBD2. Looked up from germline, CDR1 is SQVTM and CDR2 is ANQGSEA. The CDR3 extends over 14 amino acids. V was pared by 5 bases and J by 1 base, with 5 bases of the junction left unmatched.

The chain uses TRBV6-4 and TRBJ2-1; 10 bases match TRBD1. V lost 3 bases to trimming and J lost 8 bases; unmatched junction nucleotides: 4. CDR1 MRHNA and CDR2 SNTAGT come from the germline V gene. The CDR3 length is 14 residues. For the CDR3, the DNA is TGTGCCAGCAGTGAAGGACAGGGGGAGGATGAGCAGTTCTTC. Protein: CASSEGQGEDEQFF.

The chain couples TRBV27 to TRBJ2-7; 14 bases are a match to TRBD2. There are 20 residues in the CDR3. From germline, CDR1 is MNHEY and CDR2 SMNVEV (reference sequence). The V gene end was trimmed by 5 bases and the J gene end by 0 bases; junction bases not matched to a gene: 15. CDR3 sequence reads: CASSLSVPPGLAGVSYEQYF. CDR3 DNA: TGTGCCAGCAGTCTGTCTGTCCCGCCGGGACTAGCGGGAGTCTCCTACGAGCAGTACTTC.

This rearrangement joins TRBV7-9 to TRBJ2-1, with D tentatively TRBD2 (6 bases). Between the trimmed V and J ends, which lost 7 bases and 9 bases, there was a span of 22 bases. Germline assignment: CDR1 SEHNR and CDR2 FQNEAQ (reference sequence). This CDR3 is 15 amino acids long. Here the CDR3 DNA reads TGTGCCAGCACCCAAGGAGGGGCCCCTCTTGGTGAGCAGTTCTTC. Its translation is CASTQGGAPLGEQFF.

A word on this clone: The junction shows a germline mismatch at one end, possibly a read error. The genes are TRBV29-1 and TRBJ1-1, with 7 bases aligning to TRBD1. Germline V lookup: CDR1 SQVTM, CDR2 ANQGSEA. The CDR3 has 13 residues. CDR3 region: CSLETGTKSEAFF. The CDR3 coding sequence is TGCAGCCTTGAGACAGGGACAAAATCTGAAGCTTTCTTT.

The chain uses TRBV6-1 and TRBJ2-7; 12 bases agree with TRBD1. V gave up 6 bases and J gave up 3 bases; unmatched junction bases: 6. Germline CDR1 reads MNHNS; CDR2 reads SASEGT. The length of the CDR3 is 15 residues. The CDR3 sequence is CASRGQGASGYEQYF. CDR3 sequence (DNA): TGTGCCAGCAGGGGACAGGGGGCGAGCGGCTACGAGCAGTACTTC.

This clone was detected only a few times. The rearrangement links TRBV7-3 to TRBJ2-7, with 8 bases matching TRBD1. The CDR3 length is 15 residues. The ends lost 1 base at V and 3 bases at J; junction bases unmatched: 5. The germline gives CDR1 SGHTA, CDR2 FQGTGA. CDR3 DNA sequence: TGTGCCAGCAGCTTAAGTGGAGGACAGGGCTACGAGCAGTACTTC. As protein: CASSLSGGQGYEQYF.

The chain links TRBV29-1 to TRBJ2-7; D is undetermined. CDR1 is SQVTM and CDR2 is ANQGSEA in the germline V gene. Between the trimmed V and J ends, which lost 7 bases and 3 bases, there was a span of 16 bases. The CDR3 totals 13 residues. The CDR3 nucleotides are TGCAGCGCCTTACCGTTGGGCAGCTACGAGCAGTACTTC. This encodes CSALPLGSYEQYF.

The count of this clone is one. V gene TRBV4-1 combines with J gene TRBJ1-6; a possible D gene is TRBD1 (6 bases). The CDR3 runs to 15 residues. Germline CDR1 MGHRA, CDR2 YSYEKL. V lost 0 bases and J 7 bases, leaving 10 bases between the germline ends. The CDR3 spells CASSQDPGVNSPLHF. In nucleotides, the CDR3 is TGCGCCAGCAGCCAAGATCCAGGGGTAAATTCACCCCTCCACTTT.

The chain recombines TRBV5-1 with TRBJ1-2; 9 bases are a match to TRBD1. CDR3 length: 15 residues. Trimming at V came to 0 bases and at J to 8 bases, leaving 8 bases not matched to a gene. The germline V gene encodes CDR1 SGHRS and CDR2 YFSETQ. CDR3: CASSLDTGGAGGYTF. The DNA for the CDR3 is TGCGCCAGCAGCTTGGATACAGGGGGCGCGGGGGGCTACACCTTC. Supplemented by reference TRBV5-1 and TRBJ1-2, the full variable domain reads KAGVTQTPRYLIKTRGQQVTLSCSPISGHRSVSWYQQTPGQGLQFLFEYFSETQRNKGNFPGRFSGRQFSNSRSEMNVSTLELGDSALYLCASSLDTGGAGGYTFGSGTRLTVV.

DNA for the CDR3: TGTGCCAGCAGCCCCGGGACAGGCGTCATCCTGGGGAGCACTGAAGCTTTCTTT. Translating it yields CASSPGTGVILGSTEAFF. The chain employs TRBV4-2 and TRBJ1-1; the match to TRBD1 covers 8 bases. The trim removed 4 bases at V and 4 bases at J, leaving 17 bases unmatched. Germline V gene lookup returns CDR1 LGHNA and CDR2 YNFKEQ. The CDR3 consists of 18 residues.

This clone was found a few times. The CDR3 DNA reads TGTGCCAGCAGTTTAAATGCCCTGACAGGTGGGAATGGCTACACCTTC. It is translated as CASSLNALTGGNGYTF. This chain links TRBV28 with TRBJ1-2; a weak D match, TRBD1 (6 bases). From germline, CDR1 is MDHEN and CDR2 SYDVKM. With 2 bases removed from V and 6 bases from J, the gap between germline ends came to 19 bases. There are 16 residues in the CDR3.

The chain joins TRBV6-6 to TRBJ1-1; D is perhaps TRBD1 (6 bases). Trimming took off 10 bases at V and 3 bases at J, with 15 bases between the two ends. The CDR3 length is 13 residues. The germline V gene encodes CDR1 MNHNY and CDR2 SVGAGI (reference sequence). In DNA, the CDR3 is TGTGCCACGGCCCCAGGGGCTTACACTGAAGCTTTCTTT. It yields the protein CATAPGAYTEAFF.

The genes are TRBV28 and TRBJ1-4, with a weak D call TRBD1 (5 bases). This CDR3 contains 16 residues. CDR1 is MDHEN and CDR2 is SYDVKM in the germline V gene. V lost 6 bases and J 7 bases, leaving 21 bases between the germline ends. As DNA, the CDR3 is TGTGCCAGCAGCACCGCGGCAGGGCCGGAGTTTGAAAAACTGTTTTTT. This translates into CASSTAAGPEFEKLFF.

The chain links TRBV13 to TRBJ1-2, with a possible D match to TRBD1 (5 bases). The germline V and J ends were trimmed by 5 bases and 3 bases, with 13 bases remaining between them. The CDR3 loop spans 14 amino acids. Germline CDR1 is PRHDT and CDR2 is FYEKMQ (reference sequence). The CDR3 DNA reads TGTGCCAGCAGCGTAACAGGATCGGACTATGGCTACACCTTC. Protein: CASSVTGSDYGYTF.

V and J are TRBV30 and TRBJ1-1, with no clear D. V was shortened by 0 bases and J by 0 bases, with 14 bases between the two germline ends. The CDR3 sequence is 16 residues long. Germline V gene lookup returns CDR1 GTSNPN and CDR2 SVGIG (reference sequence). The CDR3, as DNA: TGTGCCTGGAGTGTAAGCTTGCGGCTAGTGAACACTGAAGCTTTCTTT. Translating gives CAWSVSLRLVNTEAFF.

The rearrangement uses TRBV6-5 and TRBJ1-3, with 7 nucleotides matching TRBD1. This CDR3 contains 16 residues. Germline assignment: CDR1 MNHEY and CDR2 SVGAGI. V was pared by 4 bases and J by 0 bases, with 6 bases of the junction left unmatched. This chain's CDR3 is CASSFTGTASGNTIYF. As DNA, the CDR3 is TGTGCCAGCAGTTTTACCGGGACAGCCTCTGGAAACACCATATATTTT.

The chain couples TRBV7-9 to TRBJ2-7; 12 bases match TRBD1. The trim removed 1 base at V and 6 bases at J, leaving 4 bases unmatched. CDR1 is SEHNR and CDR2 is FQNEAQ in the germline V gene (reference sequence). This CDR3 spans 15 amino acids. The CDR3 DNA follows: TGTGCCAGCAGCTTAGACTGGGACAGGGGGCGCGAGCAGTACTTC. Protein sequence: CASSLDWDRGREQYF.

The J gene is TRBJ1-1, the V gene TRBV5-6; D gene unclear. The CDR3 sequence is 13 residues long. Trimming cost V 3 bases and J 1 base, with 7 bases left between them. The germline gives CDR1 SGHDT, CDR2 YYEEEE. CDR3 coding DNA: TGTGCCAGCAGCTGGAGGTGGAACACTGAAGCTTTCTTT. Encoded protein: CASSWRWNTEAFF.

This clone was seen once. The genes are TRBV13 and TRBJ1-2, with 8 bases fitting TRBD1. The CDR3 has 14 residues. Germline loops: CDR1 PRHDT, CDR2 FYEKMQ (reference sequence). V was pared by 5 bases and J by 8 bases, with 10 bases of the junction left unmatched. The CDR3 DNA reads TGTGCCAGCAGCCTCAACGGACAGGGTTTCGGCTACACCTTC. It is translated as CASSLNGQGFGYTF. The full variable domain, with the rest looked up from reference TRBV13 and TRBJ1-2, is AAGVIQSPRHLIKEKRETATLKCYPIPRHDTVYWYQQGPGQDPQFLISFYEKMQSDKGSIPDRFSAQQFSDYHSELNMSSLELGDSALYFCASSLNGQGFGYTFGSGTRLTVV.

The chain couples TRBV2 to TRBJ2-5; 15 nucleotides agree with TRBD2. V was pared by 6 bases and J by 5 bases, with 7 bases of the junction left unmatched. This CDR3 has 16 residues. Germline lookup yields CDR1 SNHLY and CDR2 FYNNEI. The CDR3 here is CASSPGLAGGMETQYF. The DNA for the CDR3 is TGTGCCAGCAGCCCCGGACTAGCGGGAGGGATGGAGACCCAGTACTTC. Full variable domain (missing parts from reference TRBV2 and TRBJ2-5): EPEVTQTPSHQVTQMGQEVILRCVPISNHLYFYWYRQILGQKVEFLVSFYNNEISEKSEIFDDQFSVERPDGSNFTLKIRSTKLEDSAMYFCASSPGLAGGMETQYFGPGTRLLVL.

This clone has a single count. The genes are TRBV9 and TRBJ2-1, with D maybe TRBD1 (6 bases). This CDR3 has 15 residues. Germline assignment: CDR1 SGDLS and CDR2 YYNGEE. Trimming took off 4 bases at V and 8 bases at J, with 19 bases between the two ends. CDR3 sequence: CASSPTAAGEDEQFF. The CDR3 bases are TGTGCCAGCAGCCCCACGGCGGCAGGGGAAGATGAGCAGTTCTTC.

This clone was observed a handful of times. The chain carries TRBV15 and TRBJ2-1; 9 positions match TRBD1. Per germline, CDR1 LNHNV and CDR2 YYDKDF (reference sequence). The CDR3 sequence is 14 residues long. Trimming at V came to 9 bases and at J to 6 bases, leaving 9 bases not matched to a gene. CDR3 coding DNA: TGTGCCACGTCGAAGGACAGGGGCTCCAATGAGCAGTTCTTC. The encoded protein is CATSKDRGSNEQFF. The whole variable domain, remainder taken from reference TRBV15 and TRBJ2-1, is DAMVIQNPRYQVTQFGKPVTLSCSQTLNHNVMYWYQQKSSQAPKLLFHYYDKDFNNEADTPDNFQSRRPNTSFCFLDIRSPGLGDTAMYLCATSKDRGSNEQFFGPGTRLTVL.

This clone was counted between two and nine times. This CDR3 is CASSVRTGRNEKLFF. Here the CDR3 DNA reads TGTGCCAGTAGTGTCCGGACAGGCCGTAATGAAAAACTGTTTTTT. This chain connects TRBV19 to TRBJ1-4, with 7 bases lining up with TRBD1. The ends lost 5 bases at V and 4 bases at J; junction bases unmatched: 7. The CDR3 runs 15 residues. Germline values: CDR1 LNHDA, CDR2 SQIVND (reference sequence).

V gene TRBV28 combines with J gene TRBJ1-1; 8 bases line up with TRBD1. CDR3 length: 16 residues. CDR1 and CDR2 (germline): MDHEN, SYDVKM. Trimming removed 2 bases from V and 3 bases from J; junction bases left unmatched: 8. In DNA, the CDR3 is TGTGCCAGCAGTTTACCAGGGGGCGCGTCTGACACTGAAGCTTTCTTT. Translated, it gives CASSLPGGASDTEAFF.